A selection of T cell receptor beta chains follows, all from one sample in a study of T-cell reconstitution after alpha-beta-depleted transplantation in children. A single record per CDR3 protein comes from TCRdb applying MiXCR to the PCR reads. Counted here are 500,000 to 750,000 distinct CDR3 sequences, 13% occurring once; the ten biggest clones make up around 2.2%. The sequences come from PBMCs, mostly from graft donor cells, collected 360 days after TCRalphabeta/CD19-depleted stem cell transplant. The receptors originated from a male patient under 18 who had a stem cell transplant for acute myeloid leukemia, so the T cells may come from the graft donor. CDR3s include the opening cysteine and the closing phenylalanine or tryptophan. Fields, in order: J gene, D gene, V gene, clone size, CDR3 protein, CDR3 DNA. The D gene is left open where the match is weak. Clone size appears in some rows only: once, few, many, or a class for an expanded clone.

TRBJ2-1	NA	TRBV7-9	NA	CASVASEQFF	TGTGCCAGCGTAGCGAGCGAGCAGTTCTTC
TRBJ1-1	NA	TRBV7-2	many	CASSSAGTITWGTEAFF	TGTGCCAGCAGCTCAGCCGGGACGATCACCTGGGGCACTGAAGCTTTCTTT
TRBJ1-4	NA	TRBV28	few	CASSFRLRPRKLFF	TGTGCCAGCAGTTTTCGCCTCAGGCCCCGAAAACTGTTTTTT
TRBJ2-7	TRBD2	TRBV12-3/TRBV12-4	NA	CASSRTSGGSAYEQYF	TGTGCCAGCAGTCGGACTAGCGGGGGATCGGCCTACGAGCAGTACTTC
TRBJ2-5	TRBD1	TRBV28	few	CASSPAGTAQETQYF	TGTGCCAGCAGTCCCGCCGGGACAGCCCAAGAGACCCAGTACTTC
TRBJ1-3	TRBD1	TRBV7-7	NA	CASSQQGGSGNTIYF	TGTGCTAGCAGCCAACAGGGGGGATCTGGAAACACCATATATTTT
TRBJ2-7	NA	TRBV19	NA	CASSIGRQPVNSYEQYF	TGTGCCAGTAGTATAGGGAGACAGCCTGTGAACTCCTACGAGCAGTACTTC
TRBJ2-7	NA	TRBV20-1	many	CSARDTIGDYYEQYF	TGCAGTGCTAGAGATACGATTGGAGATTACTACGAGCAGTACTTC
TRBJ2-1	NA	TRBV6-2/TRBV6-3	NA	CASKKRLTWENEQFF	TGTGCCAGCAAGAAGCGGCTGACGTGGGAAAATGAGCAGTTCTTC
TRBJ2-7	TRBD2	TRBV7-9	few	CASSLAVGAGNYEQYF	TGTGCCAGCAGCTTAGCTGTCGGAGCGGGAAACTACGAGCAGTACTTC